One T cell receptor beta chain is described in this entry. Its antigen is currently unknown. This entry belongs to a study of early T cells in non-severe SARS-CoV-2 infection. Study-wide background: Unpaired chains resulted from sequencing bulk RNA of unsorted whole blood.

Trimming shortened V by 4 bases and J by 7 bases, and 14 bases separated the two germline ends. The CDR3 length is 14 residues. The germline V gene encodes CDR1 LNHDA and CDR2 SQIVND (reference sequence). Unique molecular identifiers were affixed to single, distinct cDNA molecules. Via MiXCR, TCRdb re-called the 5' RACE reads, giving one row per CDR3 protein. The repertoire holds more than 20,000 distinct CDR3 sequences, with around 5% as singletons. Findings and caveats of the study: The VDJdb matching leaned toward anti-spike CD8 responses and overlooked private and CD4 specificities.

The J gene is TRBJ2-1, the V gene TRBV19; maybe TRBD2 (6 bases). The TCR comes from an adult who was a healthcare worker with PCR-confirmed SARS-CoV-2 infection or an uninfected control (not recorded which). What was sequenced was whole blood. The CDR3 protein is CASSRAGTGNEQFF. CDR3 sequence (DNA): TGTGCCAGTAGTAGGGCGGGGACCGGGAATGAGCAGTTCTTC.